The T cell receptor beta chain described here comes from a study of blood T cells in healthy people across ages. Study overall: Template-switching capture recovered about one barcoded beta molecule per two T cells.

This clonotype was detected a few times. The antigen remains unidentified. The second PCR ran about 6 to 11 cycles with a sample-barcoded 5' primer and J-beta primers. Each CDR3 protein gets one entry after TCRdb re-called the 5' RACE reads with MiXCR. The sample holds hundreds of thousands of distinct CDR3 sequences, roughly 41% seen once. Healthy Caucasian individuals from Russia aged about 6 to 90 served as donors. Study observations and caveats: TCR beta diversity, measured per million T cells, fell in a roughly linear way with age. Naive and antigen-experienced cells could not be conclusively compared, given unsorted PBMCs.

The CDR3 has 16 amino acids. Germline assignment: CDR1 SGHTA and CDR2 FQGNSA. The V end lost 4 bases, the J end lost 1 base, and 15 bases lay between the germline ends. This chain uses TRBV7-2 with TRBJ2-3; a weak D match, TRBD1 (6 bases). This sequence was found in a woman aged 60-75 years in good health. The sample was blood. CDR3 DNA: TGTGCCAGCAGCTCAGGGGCTCTGGGAGGCACAGATACGCAGTATTTT. It is translated as CASSSGALGGTDTQYF.